This entry lists 8 T cell receptor beta chains sequenced from one sample in a study of shared clonotypes between healthy human individuals. Sequencing was performed with immunoSEQ multiplex PCR; in TCRdb, only in-frame clones are kept and a portion is missing. Among approximately 700,000 clones, roughly 73% were seen once, and the ten largest hold around 1.7%. The sequencing sample was made of memory CD4+ T cells sorted from blood. The subset is: CD45RA-negative fraction. The receptors were gathered from a woman in her 30s in good health.

This clone was found a few times. V is TRBV28 and J is TRBJ2-7; D may be TRBD1 or TRBD2 (5 bases each). Looked up from germline, CDR1 is MDHEN and CDR2 is SYDVKM. Between the trimmed V and J ends, which lost 0 bases and 7 bases, there was a span of 16 bases. The CDR3 is made up of 15 amino acids. The CDR3 sequence is CASSLWSGAKREQYF. CDR3 DNA: TGTGCCAGCAGTTTATGGTCCGGGGCGAAGCGGGAGCAGTACTTC.

This chain links TRBV9 with TRBJ2-3; D gene unclear. V shed 1 base and J shed 1 base, with 10 bases lying between them. There are 15 residues in the CDR3. Germline CDR1 SGDLS, CDR2 YYNGEE. CDR3 sequence reads: CASSVSVAGTDTQYF. As DNA, the CDR3 is TGTGCCAGCAGCGTATCGGTAGCCGGCACAGATACGCAGTATTTT.

In its sample, this clone was seen a few times. The same CDR3 arises from other DNA sequences in this sample as well. The rearrangement links TRBV7-9 to TRBJ2-5; D unresolved. Germline V gene sequence: CDR1 SEHNR, CDR2 FQNEAQ (reference sequence). V lost 0 bases and J 2 bases, leaving 1 base between the germline ends. This CDR3 spans 12 amino acids. The CDR3 DNA sequence: TGTGCCAGCAGCTTAGCACAAGAGACCCAGTACTTC. Protein sequence: CASSLAQETQYF.

V gene TRBV19 combines with J gene TRBJ2-1; D is possibly TRBD2 (5 bases). V was pared by 7 bases and J by 9 bases, with 13 bases between. Germline CDR1 is LNHDA and CDR2 is SQIVND (reference sequence). The CDR3 sequence is 12 residues long. The CDR3 reads CASKDWTSEQFF. CDR3 in DNA: TGTGCCAGTAAGGACTGGACCAGTGAGCAGTTCTTC.

The chain couples TRBV25-1 to TRBJ2-2, with 7 nucleotides matching TRBD1. V gave up 8 bases and J gave up 4 bases; unmatched junction bases: 10. CDR1 is MGHDK, CDR2 SYGVNS, per germline. CDR3 size: 15 residues. CDR3 DNA: TGTGCCAGCGGGACGTCTTCAGGGGGCACCGGGGAGCTGTTTTTT. Its protein product is CASGTSSGGTGELFF.

J is TRBJ1-2 and V is TRBV2, with 7 bases aligning to TRBD1. V gave up 6 bases and J gave up 6 bases; unmatched junction bases: 4. CDR1 SNHLY and CDR2 FYNNEI come from the germline V gene. This CDR3 comprises 12 residues. Here the CDR3 DNA reads TGTGCCAGCAGCTACAGGGGAGATGGCTACACCTTC. It is translated as CASSYRGDGYTF.

This sequence joins TRBV7-9 and TRBJ2-7; no clear D gene. The CDR3 runs to 14 residues. Between the trimmed V and J ends, which lost 0 bases and 4 bases, there was a span of 10 bases. Germline CDR1 reads SEHNR; CDR2 reads FQNEAQ (reference sequence). DNA of the CDR3: TGTGCCAGCAGCTTAGCCAGGTCGCGGTACGAGCAGTACTTC. Residues: CASSLARSRYEQYF. The full variable domain, with the rest looked up from reference TRBV7-9 and TRBJ2-7, is DTGVSQNPRHKITKRGQNVTFRCDPISEHNRLYWYRQTLGQGPEFLTYFQNEAQLEKSRLLSDRFSAERPKGSFSTLEIQRTEQGDSAMYLCASSLARSRYEQYFGPGTRLTVT.

The gene calls are TRBV7-6 and TRBJ1-1, with 7 bases that match TRBD1. V trimming: 5 bases; J trimming: 12 bases; junction bases outside the gene matches: 12. CDR1 and CDR2 from the germline V gene are SGHVS and FNYEAQ. The length of the CDR3 is 13 residues. The CDR3, as DNA: TGTGCCAGCAGCCAAGGGACAGAGAGTGTGACTTTCTTT. Amino acid sequence: CASSQGTESVTFF. The full variable domain, its missing parts supplied by reference TRBV7-6 and TRBJ1-1, is GAGVSQSPRYKVTKRGQDVALRCDPISGHVSLYWYRQALGQGPEFLTYFNYEAQQDKSGLPNDRFSAERPEGSISTLTIQRTEQRDSAMYRCASSQGTESVTFFGQGTRLTVV.